This TCR beta chain was profiled in a study of blood T cell repertoires in COVID-19 (dated by TCRdb to 2020 to 2022). In the study overall: The collaborator samples originated in the United States, Italy and Spain and spanned the acute and convalescent phases of COVID-19. The material from the prospective study consisted of cDNA or gDNA derived from T cells, B-cell-depleted T cells, or PBMCs. Deeply sampled blood TCRbeta repertoires from subjects exposed to, actively infected with, or recovered from COVID-19 were included in the dataset. A freely available public database, intended as a resource for researchers studying the immune response to SARS-CoV-2, is where the repertoires were released. Samples were obtained from the ongoing ImmuneRACE study (first 160 participants) and from 950 to 1,500 subjects provided by 6 global collaborators. Nearly every sample came with metadata listing a de-identified subject ID, COVID-19 status, age in years and sex. Where available, HLA class I and class II types were taken from metadata supplied by the sample provider and were not determined by assay-based typing.

Concerning this clone: The specificity of this receptor is unknown. Base quality data are lacking; no much larger clone is found one base away.

V drops 0 bases and J drops 0 bases, leaving 13 bases in between. The CDR3 measures 18 amino acids from cysteine to phenylalanine. Only CDR3 DNA is held: 54 bases, read in frame from base 1. CDR1 is given as SGHRS and CDR2 as YFSETQ, both from the germline V gene. Collaborating institutions collected whole blood in K2EDTA tubes following their own protocols. Collaborator samples were shipped for TCRbeta analysis as frozen whole blood, isolated PBMCs, or DNA extracted from either sample type. The paper as a whole reports these results and caveats: The amount of clinical and demographic metadata varied by source and participant and was provided uncurated.

TCRbeta CDR3 regions were amplified from genomic DNA by means of the immunoSEQ Assay, a bias-controlled multiplex PCR. The authors processed their data as follows. Within the assay, amplification of reference gene primers was used to estimate how many nucleated cells each sample contained. To quantify the absolute abundance of each unique TCRbeta CDR3 rearrangement, sequence reads were collapsed and filtered. For each sample, productive Simpson clonality was calculated by taking the square root of Simpson's diversity index across productive rearrangements. TCRdb took this table from immuneACCESS and kept in-frame rearrangements with V and J called. Such tables lack part of the clones; where checked against another copy, unresolved V genes explain under half of the gap, and the rest is unexplained. The D gene and trimming were derived from the DNA, and the V and J assignments and clone size from that table. The sample records about 100,000 clones, about 87% of which are singletons. In total, the top ten clones hold 11% of the sample.

This clonotype was obtained from a woman in her 30s with acute or convalescent COVID-19. The sequencing sample was made of peripheral blood. The rearranged chain carries TRBV5-1 and TRBJ2-6, with TRBD1 as a weak D call on 5 bases. The nucleotides are TGCGCCAGCAGCTTGGCCGCAGGGCCTCTCTCTGGGGCCAACGTCCTGACTTTC. Its product reads: CASSLAAGPLSGANVLTF.